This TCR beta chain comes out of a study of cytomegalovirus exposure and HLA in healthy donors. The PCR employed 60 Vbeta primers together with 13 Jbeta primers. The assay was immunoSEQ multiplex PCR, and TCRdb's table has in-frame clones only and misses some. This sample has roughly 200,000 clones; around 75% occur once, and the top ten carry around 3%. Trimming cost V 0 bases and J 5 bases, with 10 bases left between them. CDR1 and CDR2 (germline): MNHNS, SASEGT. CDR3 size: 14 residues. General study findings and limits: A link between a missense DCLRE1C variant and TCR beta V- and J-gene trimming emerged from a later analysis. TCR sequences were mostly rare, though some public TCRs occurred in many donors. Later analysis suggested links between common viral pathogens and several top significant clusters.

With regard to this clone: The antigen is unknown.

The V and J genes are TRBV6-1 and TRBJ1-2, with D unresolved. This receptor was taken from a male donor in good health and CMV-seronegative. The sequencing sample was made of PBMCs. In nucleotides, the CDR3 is TGTGCCAGCAGTGAAGCGATGAGGCGGTATGGCTACACCTTC. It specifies CASSEAMRRYGYTF.